The 21 T cell receptor beta chains listed next were all sequenced from one sample in a study of naive and memory T cell subsets. Two oligonucleotides, mixed equimolar, formed the beta constant-region primer covering TRBC1 and TRBC2. TCRdb re-analysed the UMI-ligation and nested PCR reads in MiXCR, keeping a single row per CDR3 protein. The sample shows roughly 40,000 distinct CDR3 sequences, 13% of them seen only once. The sample was effector memory CD4+ T cells from blood. Regarding subset: effector memory, CD45RA- CD27-. These receptors were collected from a human donor in good health.

This clonotype appeared a few times. The chain links TRBV28 to TRBJ1-6, with 8 bases identical to TRBD1. Germline values: CDR1 MDHEN, CDR2 SYDVKM. V dropped 1 base and J dropped 8; count of bases not matched to a gene: 7. This CDR3 has 16 amino acids. As DNA, the CDR3 is TGTGCCAGCAGTTTATCAGGGGGCAGGAAGCATTCACCCCTCCACTTT. This encodes CASSLSGGRKHSPLHF.

This clonotype was seen a handful of times. The chain combines TRBV5-4 with TRBJ2-7; perhaps TRBD1 as D (5 bases). Per germline, CDR1 SGHNT and CDR2 YYREEE (reference sequence). Trimming removed 4 bases from V and 4 bases from J, with 6 bases in between. The CDR3 runs 11 residues. Here the CDR3 DNA reads TGTGCCAGCAGCAGGGGTTACGAGCAGTACTTC. This codes for CASSRGYEQYF.

This clonotype is classed as medium-sized. The rearrangement links TRBV28 to TRBJ2-2; 7 positions match TRBD2. From germline, CDR1 is MDHEN and CDR2 SYDVKM. This CDR3 comprises 13 residues. V lost 10 bases and J lost 5; bases outside the gene matches: 7. CDR3 protein: CATSGAGTGELFF. Here the CDR3 DNA reads TGTGCCACCTCGGGAGCGGGGACCGGGGAGCTGTTTTTT. The full variable domain, with the rest looked up from reference TRBV28 and TRBJ2-2, is DVKVTQSSRYLVKRTGEKVFLECVQDMDHENMFWYRQDPGLGLRLIYFSYDVKMKEKGDIPEGYSVSREKKERFSLILESASTNQTSMYLCATSGAGTGELFFGEGSRLTVL.

In its sample, this clonotype was seen many times. The rearrangement links TRBV27 to TRBJ2-3, with no clear D. V was shortened by 1 base and J by 4 bases, with 9 bases between the two germline ends. CDR1 MNHEY and CDR2 SMNVEV come from the germline V gene (reference sequence). The CDR3 runs to 14 residues. This CDR3 is CASSLYQFPDTQYF. The CDR3 DNA is TGTGCCAGCAGTTTATATCAGTTCCCAGATACGCAGTATTTT.

There are many counts of this clonotype. The rearrangement links TRBV28 to TRBJ2-1; 10 bases match TRBD1. V lost 6 bases and J lost 5; bases outside the gene matches: 7. The CDR3 runs to 15 residues. Germline V gene sequence: CDR1 MDHEN, CDR2 SYDVKM. The CDR3 bases are TGTGCCAGCAGGTCACCGGGACAGGGGAACAATGAGCAGTTCTTC. It translates to CASRSPGQGNNEQFF.

This chain connects TRBV2 to TRBJ1-5, with D tentatively TRBD1 (6 bases). Germline CDR1 is SNHLY and CDR2 is FYNNEI. This CDR3 has 14 residues. V lost 3 bases to trimming and J lost 6 bases, with 12 bases between them. CDR3 nucleotide sequence: TGTGCCAGCAGTGATACAGGGTCGTTTCAGCCCCAGCATTTT. Amino acids: CASSDTGSFQPQHF.

The sample holds many counts of this clonotype. The chain links TRBV25-1 to TRBJ2-3; TRBD2 aligns across 7 bases. This CDR3 region has 17 residues. The germline V gene encodes CDR1 MGHDK and CDR2 SYGVNS. Trimming at V came to 0 bases and at J to 5 bases, leaving 11 bases not matched to a gene. CDR3: CASSEYGGGPSGDTQYF. Written as DNA, the CDR3 is TGTGCCAGCAGTGAATACGGGGGAGGGCCCTCCGGAGATACGCAGTATTTT.

This clonotype has ten or more counts. J is TRBJ2-1 and V is TRBV20-1; no definite D call. Trimming pared 0 bases from V and 6 bases from J, leaving 15 bases between. Germline V gene lookup returns CDR1 DFQATT and CDR2 SNEGSKA (reference sequence). The CDR3 is 15 residues long. Written as DNA, the CDR3 is TGCAGTGCTAGAGATCGGCGCGCATGGGGCAATGAGCAGTTCTTC. Its translation is CSARDRRAWGNEQFF.

This clonotype was picked up a small number of times. The chain joins TRBV5-1 to TRBJ1-3; D gene unclear. The CDR3 sequence is 14 residues long. Trimming left V 0 bases short and J 4 bases short, with 8 bases between. CDR1 SGHRS and CDR2 YFSETQ come from the germline V gene. CDR3 in DNA: TGCGCCAGCAGCTTGGGGGAGAACGGAAACACCATATATTTT. This codes for CASSLGENGNTIYF.

This sequence joins TRBV11-2 and TRBJ2-3, with 14 bases that match TRBD2. V lost 6 bases, J lost 5 bases, and 7 bases stayed unmatched. In germline, CDR1 is SGHAT, CDR2 FQNNGV. This CDR3 is 16 amino acids long. CDR3 in amino acids: CASSETGLAGVDTQYF. DNA of the CDR3: TGTGCCAGCAGTGAAACGGGACTAGCGGGGGTAGATACGCAGTATTTT.

This clonotype was seen many times. Here the CDR3 reads CASTLEGNTIYF. DNA of the CDR3: TGTGCCAGCACTCTCGAGGGAAACACCATATATTTT. V is TRBV11-2 and J is TRBJ1-3; D gene unclear. The CDR3 has 12 amino acids. Germline lookup yields CDR1 SGHAT and CDR2 FQNNGV. The V end lost 7 bases, the J end lost 4 bases, and 8 bases lay between the germline ends.

This clonotype was seen repeatedly, ten times or more. The CDR3 protein is CASSRLAGQETQYF. Written as DNA, the CDR3 is TGTGCCAGTTCTAGACTAGCGGGACAAGAGACCCAGTACTTC. The V call is TRBV7-2, the J call TRBJ2-5; 11 nucleotides align to TRBD2. Germline-derived CDR1 and CDR2 are SGHTA and FQGNSA. V trimming: 9 bases; J trimming: 2 bases; junction bases outside the gene matches: 5. The CDR3 runs to 14 residues.

This clonotype has ten or more counts. The rearrangement uses TRBV12-3 or TRBV12-4 and TRBJ1-2; D may be TRBD1 (5 bases). CDR3 length: 15 residues. The V end lost 6 bases, the J end lost 6 bases, and 20 bases lay between the germline ends. The CDR3 sequence is CASSFDWGRGDGYTF. The CDR3 DNA reads TGTGCCAGCAGCTTCGACTGGGGGAGAGGAGATGGCTACACCTTC.

The chain couples TRBV12-3 or TRBV12-4 to TRBJ1-2, with D perhaps matching TRBD1 (5 bases). This CDR3 contains 16 residues. Trimming removed 3 bases at V and 4 bases at J, with 18 bases between. CDR3: CASSLGGRGMLYGYTF. CDR3 coding DNA: TGTGCCAGCAGTTTGGGGGGGAGGGGAATGCTCTATGGCTACACCTTC.

The J gene is TRBJ2-1, the V gene TRBV2; 9 nucleotides line up with TRBD2. Germline V lookup: CDR1 SNHLY, CDR2 FYNNEI. This CDR3 has 15 residues. V was clipped by 6 bases and J by 9 bases; unmatched bases: 12. CDR3 in amino acids: CASRRTSERASEQFF. CDR3 DNA sequence: TGTGCCAGCAGGCGGACTAGCGAGAGGGCTAGTGAGCAGTTCTTC. Together with reference TRBV2 and TRBJ2-1, the CDR3 gives the full variable domain: EPEVTQTPSHQVTQMGQEVILRCVPISNHLYFYWYRQILGQKVEFLVSFYNNEISEKSEIFDDQFSVERPDGSNFTLKIRSTKLEDSAMYFCASRRTSERASEQFFGPGTRLTVL.

CDR3 protein: CASSRPPGLAGGANTGELFF. For the CDR3, the DNA is TGTGCCAGCAGCAGACCGCCCGGACTAGCGGGAGGCGCGAACACCGGGGAGCTGTTTTTT. The chain employs TRBV21-1 and TRBJ2-2; TRBD2 was called by the table and not checked on the DNA. TRBV21-1 is a recognized pseudogene. The CDR3 extends over 20 amino acids.

This clonotype was detected ten times or more. The chain joins TRBV18 to TRBJ2-1; D remains ambiguous. Germline loops: CDR1 KGHSH, CDR2 LQKENI. Trimming removed 0 bases from V and 6 bases from J, with 12 bases in between. The CDR3 runs to 15 residues. The CDR3 DNA reads TGTGCCAGCTCACCACCCAAAATCCCCTCCAATGAGCAGTTCTTC. This gives the protein CASSPPKIPSNEQFF.

This clonotype was observed a handful of times. The chain employs TRBV20-1 and TRBJ1-5; 8 bases fit TRBD1. The germline CDR1 and CDR2 sequences are DFQATT and SNEGSKA (reference sequence). J lost 2 bases, V lost 5 bases, and 5 bases had no gene match. The CDR3 consists of 14 residues. CDR3 sequence: CSASKTGGNQPQHF. CDR3 sequence (DNA): TGCAGTGCTTCGAAGACAGGGGGCAATCAGCCCCAGCATTTT.

This clonotype was found many times. The gene calls are TRBV6-6 and TRBJ2-3; the D is unclear. V lost 8 bases to trimming and J lost 7 bases, with 13 bases between them. Per the germline V gene, CDR1 is MNHNY and CDR2 is SVGAGI (reference sequence). The CDR3 is 12 residues long. CDR3 sequence reads: CASGMTVNTQYF. The CDR3 coding sequence is TGTGCCAGCGGCATGACGGTGAATACGCAGTATTTT.

In its sample, this clonotype was seen many times. CDR3 protein: CASSIGRTSGTEQFF. The CDR3 bases are TGTGCCAGTAGTATAGGTCGGACTAGCGGGACTGAGCAGTTCTTC. The chain couples TRBV19 to TRBJ2-1; 12 nucleotides line up with TRBD2. J lost 9 bases, V lost 1 base, and 4 bases had no gene match. From germline, CDR1 is LNHDA and CDR2 SQIVND (reference sequence). The CDR3 spans 15 residues.

The chain is built from TRBV20-1 and TRBJ2-3; perhaps TRBD1 as D (5 bases). CDR3 length: 18 residues. Germline loops: CDR1 DFQATT, CDR2 SNEGSKA (reference sequence). Trimming removed 2 bases from V and 1 base from J, with 22 bases in between. The DNA for the CDR3 is TGCAGTGCTAGACCCGGCCTGGGCCGTGTAGGGGGCACAGATACGCAGTATTTT. Its translation: CSARPGLGRVGGTDTQYF.